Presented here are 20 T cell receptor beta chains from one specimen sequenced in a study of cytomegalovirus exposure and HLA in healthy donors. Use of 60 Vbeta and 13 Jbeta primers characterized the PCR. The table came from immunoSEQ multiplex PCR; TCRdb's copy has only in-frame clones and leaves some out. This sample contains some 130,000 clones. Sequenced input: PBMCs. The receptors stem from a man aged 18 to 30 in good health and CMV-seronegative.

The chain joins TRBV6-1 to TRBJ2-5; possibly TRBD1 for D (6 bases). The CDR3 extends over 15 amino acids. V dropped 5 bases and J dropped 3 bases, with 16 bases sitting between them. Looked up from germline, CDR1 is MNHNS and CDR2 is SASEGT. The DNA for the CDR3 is TGTGCCAGCAGTCGCCGACAGGATAGGAAAGAGACCCAGTACTTC. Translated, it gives CASSRRQDRKETQYF.

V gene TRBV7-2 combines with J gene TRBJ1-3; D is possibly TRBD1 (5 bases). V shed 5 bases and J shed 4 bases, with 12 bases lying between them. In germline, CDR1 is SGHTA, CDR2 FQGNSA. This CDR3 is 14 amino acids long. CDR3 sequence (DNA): TGTGCCAGCAGCCCAGGGTTCGCCGGAAACACCATATATTTT. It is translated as CASSPGFAGNTIYF.

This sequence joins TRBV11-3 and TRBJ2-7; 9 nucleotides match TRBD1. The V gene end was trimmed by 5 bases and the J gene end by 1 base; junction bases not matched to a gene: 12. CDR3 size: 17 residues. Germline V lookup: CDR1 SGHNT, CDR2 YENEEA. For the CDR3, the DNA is TGTGCCAGCAGCGGGACCCGGGACAGGGCGTATTCCTACGAGCAGTACTTC. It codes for CASSGTRDRAYSYEQYF.

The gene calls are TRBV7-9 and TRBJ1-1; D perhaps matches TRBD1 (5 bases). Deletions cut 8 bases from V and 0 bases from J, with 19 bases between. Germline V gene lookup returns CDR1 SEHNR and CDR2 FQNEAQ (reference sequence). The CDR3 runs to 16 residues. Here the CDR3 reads CASPRAEGPLNTEAFF. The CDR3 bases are TGTGCCAGCCCGCGGGCGGAGGGACCGTTGAACACTGAAGCTTTCTTT.

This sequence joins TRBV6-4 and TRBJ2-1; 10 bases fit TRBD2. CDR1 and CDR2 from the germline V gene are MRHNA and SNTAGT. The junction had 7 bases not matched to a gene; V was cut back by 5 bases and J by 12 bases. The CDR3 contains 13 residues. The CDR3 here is CASSSSGGKVQFF. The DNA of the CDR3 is TGTGCCAGCAGTAGTAGCGGGGGGAAGGTGCAGTTCTTC.

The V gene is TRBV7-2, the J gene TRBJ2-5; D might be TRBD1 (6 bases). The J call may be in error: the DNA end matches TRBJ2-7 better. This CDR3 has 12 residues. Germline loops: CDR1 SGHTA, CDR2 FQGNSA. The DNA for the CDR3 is TGTGCCAGCAGCCTACAGGGTTACGAGCAGTACTTC. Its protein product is CASSLQGYEQYF.

This CDR3 is CASSAGNIGQGPFDYTF. CDR3 coding DNA: TGTGCCAGCAGCGCGGGCAACATCGGACAGGGACCTTTCGACTACACCTTC. The chain uses TRBV9 and TRBJ1-2; 8 positions match TRBD1. Germline CDR1 SGDLS, CDR2 YYNGEE. Unmatched junction bases numbered 20, after V lost 3 bases and J lost 10 bases. This CDR3 region has 17 residues.

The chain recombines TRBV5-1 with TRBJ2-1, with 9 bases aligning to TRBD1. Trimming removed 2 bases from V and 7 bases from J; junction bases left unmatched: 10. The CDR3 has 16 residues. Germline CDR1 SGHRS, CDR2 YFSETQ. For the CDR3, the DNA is TGCGCCAGCAGCTTCGGTTTACAGGGGGCGCAAAATGAGCAGTTCTTC. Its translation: CASSFGLQGAQNEQFF. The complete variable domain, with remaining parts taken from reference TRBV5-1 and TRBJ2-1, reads KAGVTQTPRYLIKTRGQQVTLSCSPISGHRSVSWYQQTPGQGLQFLFEYFSETQRNKGNFPGRFSGRQFSNSRSEMNVSTLELGDSALYLCASSFGLQGAQNEQFFGPGTRLTVL.

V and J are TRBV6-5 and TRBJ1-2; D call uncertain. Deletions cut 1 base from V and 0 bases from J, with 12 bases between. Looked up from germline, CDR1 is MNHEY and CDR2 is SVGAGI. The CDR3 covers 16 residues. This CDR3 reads CASSYFIPGTNYGYTF. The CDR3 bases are TGTGCCAGCAGTTACTTTATACCCGGGACTAACTATGGCTACACCTTC.

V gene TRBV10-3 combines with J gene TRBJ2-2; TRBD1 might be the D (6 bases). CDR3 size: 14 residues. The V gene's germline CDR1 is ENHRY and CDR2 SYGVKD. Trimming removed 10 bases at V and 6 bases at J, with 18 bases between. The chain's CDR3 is CATTDSSEPGELFF. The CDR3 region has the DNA TGTGCCACCACGGACAGTAGCGAACCCGGGGAGCTGTTTTTT.

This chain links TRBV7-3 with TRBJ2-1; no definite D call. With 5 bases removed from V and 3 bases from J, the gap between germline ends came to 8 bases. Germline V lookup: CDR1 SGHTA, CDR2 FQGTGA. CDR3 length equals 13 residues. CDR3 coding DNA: TGTGCCAGCAGCCTCGAGCTCTACAATGAGCAGTTCTTC. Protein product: CASSLELYNEQFF.

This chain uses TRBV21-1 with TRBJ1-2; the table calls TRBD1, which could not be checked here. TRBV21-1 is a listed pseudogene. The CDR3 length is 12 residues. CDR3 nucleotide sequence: TGTGCCAGCAGCAGGAGCCGGGACAGCTATCTCTTC. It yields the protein CASSRSRDSYLF.

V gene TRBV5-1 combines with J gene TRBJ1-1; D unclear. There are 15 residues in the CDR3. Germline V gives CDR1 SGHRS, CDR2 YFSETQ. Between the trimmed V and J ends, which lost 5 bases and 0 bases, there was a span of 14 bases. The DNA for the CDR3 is TGCGCCAGCAGGAGAGTTCCCGAGATGAACACTGAAGCTTTCTTT. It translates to CASRRVPEMNTEAFF.

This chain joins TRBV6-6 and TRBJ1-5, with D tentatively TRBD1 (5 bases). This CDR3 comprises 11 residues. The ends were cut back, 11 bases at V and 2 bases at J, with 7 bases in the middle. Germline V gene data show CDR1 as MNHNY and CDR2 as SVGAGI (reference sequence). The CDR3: CAPGGNQPQHF. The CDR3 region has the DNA TGTGCCCCGGGGGGCAATCAGCCCCAGCATTTT.

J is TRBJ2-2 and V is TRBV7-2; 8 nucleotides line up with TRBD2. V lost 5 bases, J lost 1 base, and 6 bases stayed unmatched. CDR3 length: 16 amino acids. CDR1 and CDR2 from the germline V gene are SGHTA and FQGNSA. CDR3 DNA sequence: TGTGCCAGCAGCATCCGGGGGGGCGGGAACACCGGGGAGCTGTTTTTT. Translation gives CASSIRGGGNTGELFF.

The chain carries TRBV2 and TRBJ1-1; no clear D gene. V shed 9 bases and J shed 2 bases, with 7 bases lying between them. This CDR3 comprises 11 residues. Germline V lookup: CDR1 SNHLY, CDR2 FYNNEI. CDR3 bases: TGTGCCAGTGCGGCTAACACTGAAGCTTTCTTT. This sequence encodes CASAANTEAFF.

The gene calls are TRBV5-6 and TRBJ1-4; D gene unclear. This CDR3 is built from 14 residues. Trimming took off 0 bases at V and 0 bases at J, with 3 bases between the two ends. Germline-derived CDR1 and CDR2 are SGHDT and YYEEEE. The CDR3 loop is CASSLGTTNEKLFF. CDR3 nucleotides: TGTGCCAGCAGCTTGGGTACAACTAATGAAAAACTGTTTTTT.

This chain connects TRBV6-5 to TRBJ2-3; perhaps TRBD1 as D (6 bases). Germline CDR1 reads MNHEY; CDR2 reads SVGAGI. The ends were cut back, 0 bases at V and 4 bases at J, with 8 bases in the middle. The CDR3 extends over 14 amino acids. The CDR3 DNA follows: TGTGCCAGCAGTTACTCAGGGGGAGCAGATACGCAGTATTTT. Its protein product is CASSYSGGADTQYF.

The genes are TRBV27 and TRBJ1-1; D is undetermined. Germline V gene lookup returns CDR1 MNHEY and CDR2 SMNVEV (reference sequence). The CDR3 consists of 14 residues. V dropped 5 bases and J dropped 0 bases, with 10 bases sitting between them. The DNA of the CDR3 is TGTGCCAGCAGTCCGGAGGCGATGAACACTGAAGCTTTCTTT. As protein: CASSPEAMNTEAFF.

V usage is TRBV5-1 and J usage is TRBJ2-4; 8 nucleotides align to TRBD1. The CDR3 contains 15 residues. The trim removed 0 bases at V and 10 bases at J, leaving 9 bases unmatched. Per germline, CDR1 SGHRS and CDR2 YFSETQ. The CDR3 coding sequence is TGCGCCAGCAGCTTGGATTCAGGGGGCATCGGGATTCAGTACTTC. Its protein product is CASSLDSGGIGIQYF. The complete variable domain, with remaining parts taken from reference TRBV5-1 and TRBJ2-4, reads KAGVTQTPRYLIKTRGQQVTLSCSPISGHRSVSWYQQTPGQGLQFLFEYFSETQRNKGNFPGRFSGRQFSNSRSEMNVSTLELGDSALYLCASSLDSGGIGIQYFGAGTRLSVL.